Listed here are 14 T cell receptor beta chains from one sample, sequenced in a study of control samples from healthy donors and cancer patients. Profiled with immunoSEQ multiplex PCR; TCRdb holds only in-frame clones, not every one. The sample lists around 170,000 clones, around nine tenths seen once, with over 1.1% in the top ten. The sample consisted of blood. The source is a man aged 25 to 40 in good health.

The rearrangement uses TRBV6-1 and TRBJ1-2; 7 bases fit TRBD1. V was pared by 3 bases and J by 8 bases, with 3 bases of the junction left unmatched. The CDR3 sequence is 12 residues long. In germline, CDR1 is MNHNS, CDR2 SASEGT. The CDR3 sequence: CASSDGTVGYTF. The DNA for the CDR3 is TGTGCCAGCAGTGACGGGACAGTCGGCTACACCTTC.

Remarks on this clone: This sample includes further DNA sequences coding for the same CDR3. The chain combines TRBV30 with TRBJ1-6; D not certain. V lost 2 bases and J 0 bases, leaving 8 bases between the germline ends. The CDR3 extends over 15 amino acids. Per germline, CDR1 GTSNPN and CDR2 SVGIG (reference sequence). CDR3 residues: CAWSPGFSYNSPLHF. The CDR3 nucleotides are TGTGCCTGGAGTCCGGGGTTCTCCTATAATTCACCCCTCCACTTT.

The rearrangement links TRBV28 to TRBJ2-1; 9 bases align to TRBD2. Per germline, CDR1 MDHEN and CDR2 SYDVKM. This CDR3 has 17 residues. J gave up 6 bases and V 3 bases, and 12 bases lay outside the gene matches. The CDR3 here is CASSLGFIAGGLNEQFF. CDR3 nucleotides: TGTGCCAGCAGTTTGGGGTTTATCGCGGGAGGGCTCAATGAGCAGTTCTTC.

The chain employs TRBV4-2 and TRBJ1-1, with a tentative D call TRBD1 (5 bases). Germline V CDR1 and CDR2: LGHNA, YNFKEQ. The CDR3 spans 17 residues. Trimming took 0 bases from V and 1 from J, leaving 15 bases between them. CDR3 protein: CASSQDDFVGQNTEAFF. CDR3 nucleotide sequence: TGTGCCAGCAGCCAAGATGATTTTGTAGGACAGAACACTGAAGCTTTCTTT.

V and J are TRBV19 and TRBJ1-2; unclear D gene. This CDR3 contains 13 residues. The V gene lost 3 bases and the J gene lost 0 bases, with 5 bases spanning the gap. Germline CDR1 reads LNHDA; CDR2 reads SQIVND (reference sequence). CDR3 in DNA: TGTGCCAGTAGTATTCAGACTAACTATGGCTACACCTTC. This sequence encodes CASSIQTNYGYTF.

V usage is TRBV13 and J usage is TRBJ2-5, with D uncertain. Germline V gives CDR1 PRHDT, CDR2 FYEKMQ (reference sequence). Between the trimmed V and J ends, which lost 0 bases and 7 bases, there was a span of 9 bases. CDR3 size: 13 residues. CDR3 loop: CASSLGDGSTQYF. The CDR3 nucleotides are TGTGCCAGCAGCTTAGGGGATGGCTCGACCCAGTACTTC.

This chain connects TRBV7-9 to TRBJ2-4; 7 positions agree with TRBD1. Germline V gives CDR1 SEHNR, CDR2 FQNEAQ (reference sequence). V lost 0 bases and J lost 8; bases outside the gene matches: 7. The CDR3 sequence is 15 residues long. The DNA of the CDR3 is TGTGCCAGCAGCTTAGCGGGGACAGTAGGGGACATTCAGTACTTC. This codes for CASSLAGTVGDIQYF.

The CDR3 bases are TGCGCCAGCAGCCAAGAGTCGCACCAGGCCTATGGCTACACCTTC. This translates into CASSQESHQAYGYTF. The chain employs TRBV4-3 and TRBJ1-2; D is unclear. Deletions cut 0 bases from V and 4 bases from J, with 12 bases between. This CDR3 comprises 15 residues. CDR1 and CDR2 (germline): LGHNA, YSLEER.

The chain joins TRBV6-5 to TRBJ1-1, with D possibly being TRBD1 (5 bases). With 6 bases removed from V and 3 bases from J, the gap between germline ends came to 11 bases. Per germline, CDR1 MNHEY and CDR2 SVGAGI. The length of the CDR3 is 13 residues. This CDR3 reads CASSVRGHTEAFF. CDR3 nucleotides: TGTGCCAGCAGCGTTCGGGGACACACTGAAGCTTTCTTT.

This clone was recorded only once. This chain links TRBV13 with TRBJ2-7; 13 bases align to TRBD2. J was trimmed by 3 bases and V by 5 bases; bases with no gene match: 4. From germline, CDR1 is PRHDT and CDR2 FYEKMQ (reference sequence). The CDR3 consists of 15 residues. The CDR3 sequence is CASSLGLAGVYEQYF. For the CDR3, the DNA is TGTGCCAGCAGCCTCGGACTAGCGGGAGTCTACGAGCAGTACTTC.

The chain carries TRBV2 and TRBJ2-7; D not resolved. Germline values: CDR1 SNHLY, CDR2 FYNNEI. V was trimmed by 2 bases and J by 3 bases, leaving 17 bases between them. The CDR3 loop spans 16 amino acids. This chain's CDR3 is CASSERLRAESYEQYF. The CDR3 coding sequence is TGTGCCAGCAGTGAAAGGCTTAGGGCAGAGAGCTACGAGCAGTACTTC.

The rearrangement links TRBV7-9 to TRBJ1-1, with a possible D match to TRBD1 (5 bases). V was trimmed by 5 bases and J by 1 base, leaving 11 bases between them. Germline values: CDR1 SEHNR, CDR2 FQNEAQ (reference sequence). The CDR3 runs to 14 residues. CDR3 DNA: TGTGCCAGCAGCCCGGGGCGGACGAACACTGAAGCTTTCTTT. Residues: CASSPGRTNTEAFF.

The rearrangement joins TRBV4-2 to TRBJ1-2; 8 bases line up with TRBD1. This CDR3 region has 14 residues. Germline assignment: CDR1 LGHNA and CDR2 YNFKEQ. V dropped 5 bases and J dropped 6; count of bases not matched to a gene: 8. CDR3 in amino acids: CASSTPTGADGYTF. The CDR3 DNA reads TGTGCCAGCAGCACTCCGACAGGGGCTGATGGCTACACCTTC.

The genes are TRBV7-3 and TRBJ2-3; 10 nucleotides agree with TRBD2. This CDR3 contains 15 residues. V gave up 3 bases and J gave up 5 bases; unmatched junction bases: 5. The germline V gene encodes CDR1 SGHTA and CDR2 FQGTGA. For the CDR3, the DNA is TGTGCCAGCAGCTTTAGCGGGAGGAGGGAAGATACGCAGTATTTT. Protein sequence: CASSFSGRREDTQYF.